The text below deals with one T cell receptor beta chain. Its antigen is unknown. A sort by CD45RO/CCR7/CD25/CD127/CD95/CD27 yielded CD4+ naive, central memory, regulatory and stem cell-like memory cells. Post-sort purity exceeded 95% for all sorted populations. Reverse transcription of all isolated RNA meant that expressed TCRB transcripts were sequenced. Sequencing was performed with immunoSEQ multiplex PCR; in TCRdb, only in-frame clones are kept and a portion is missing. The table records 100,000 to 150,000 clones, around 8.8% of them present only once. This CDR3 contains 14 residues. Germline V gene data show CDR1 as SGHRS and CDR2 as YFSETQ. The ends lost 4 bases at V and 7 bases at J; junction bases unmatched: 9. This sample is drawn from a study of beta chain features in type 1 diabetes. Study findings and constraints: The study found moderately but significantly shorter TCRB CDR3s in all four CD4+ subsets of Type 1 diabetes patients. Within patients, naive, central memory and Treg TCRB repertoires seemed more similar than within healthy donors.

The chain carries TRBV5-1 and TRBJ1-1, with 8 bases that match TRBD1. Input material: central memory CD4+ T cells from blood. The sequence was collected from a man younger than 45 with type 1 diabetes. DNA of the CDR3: TGCGCCAGCAGCAGCCCCGGACAGGGACGTGAAGCTTTCTTT. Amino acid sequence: CASSSPGQGREAFF. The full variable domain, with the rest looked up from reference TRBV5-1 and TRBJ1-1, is KAGVTQTPRYLIKTRGQQVTLSCSPISGHRSVSWYQQTPGQGLQFLFEYFSETQRNKGNFPGRFSGRQFSNSRSEMNVSTLELGDSALYLCASSSPGQGREAFFGQGTRLTVV.